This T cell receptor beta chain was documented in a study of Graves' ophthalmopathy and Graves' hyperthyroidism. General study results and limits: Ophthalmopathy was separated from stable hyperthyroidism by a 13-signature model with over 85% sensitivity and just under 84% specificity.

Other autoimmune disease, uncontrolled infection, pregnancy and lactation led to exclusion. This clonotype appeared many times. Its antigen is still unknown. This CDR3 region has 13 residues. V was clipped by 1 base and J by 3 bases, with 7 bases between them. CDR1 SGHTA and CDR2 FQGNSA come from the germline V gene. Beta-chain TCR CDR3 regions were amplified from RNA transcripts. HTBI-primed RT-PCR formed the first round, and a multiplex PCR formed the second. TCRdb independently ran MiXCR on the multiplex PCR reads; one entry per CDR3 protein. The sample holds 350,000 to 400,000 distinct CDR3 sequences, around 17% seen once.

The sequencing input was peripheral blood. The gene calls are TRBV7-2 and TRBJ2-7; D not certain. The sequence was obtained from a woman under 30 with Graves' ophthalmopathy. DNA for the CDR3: TGTGCCAGCAGCTTAGGGCAGCTCTACGAGCAGTACTTC. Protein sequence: CASSLGQLYEQYF.